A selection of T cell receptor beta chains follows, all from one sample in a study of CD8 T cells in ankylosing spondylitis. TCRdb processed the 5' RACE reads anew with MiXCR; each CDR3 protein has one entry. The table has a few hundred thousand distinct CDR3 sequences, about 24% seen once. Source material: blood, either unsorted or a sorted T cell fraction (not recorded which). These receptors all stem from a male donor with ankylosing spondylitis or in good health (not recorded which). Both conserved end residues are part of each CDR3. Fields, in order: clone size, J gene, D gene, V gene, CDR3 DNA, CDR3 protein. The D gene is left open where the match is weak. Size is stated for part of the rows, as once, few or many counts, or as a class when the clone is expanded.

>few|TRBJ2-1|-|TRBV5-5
TGTGCCAGCAGCTTGGAAGCACCTATCTACAATGAGCAGTTCTTC
CASSLEAPIYNEQFF
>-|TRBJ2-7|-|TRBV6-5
TGTGCCAGCACTTCGGGGGCCGGCTACGAGCAGTACTTC
CASTSGAGYEQYF
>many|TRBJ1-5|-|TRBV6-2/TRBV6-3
TGTGCCAGCAGTTATCGAAGCAATCAGCCCCAGCATTTT
CASSYRSNQPQHF
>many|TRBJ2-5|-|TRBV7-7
TGTGCCAGCAGCTTAGTGACCCAAGAGACCCAGTACTTC
CASSLVTQETQYF
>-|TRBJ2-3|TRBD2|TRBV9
TGTGCCAGCAGTGCCGATCTTAGCGGGGATACGCAGTATTTT
CASSADLSGDTQYF
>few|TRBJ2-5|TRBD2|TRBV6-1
TGTGCCACTAGACTAGCGGGGGGTCAGGAGACCCAGTACTTC
CATRLAGGQETQYF
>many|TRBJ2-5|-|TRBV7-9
TGTGCCAGCAGCTTAAGCGGCGCAACCCAGTACTTC
CASSLSGATQYF
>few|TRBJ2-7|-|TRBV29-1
TGCAGCGTTCGCCGGGGCCCATCCCTTCCCTACGAGCAGTACTTC
CSVRRGPSLPYEQYF
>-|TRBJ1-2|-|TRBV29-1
TGCAGCGTTGCTCTCCAGGTAGCTAACTATGGCTACACCTTC
CSVALQVANYGYTF
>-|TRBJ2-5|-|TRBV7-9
TGTGCCAGCATTCGGGACGTCCAAGAGACCCAGTACTTC
CASIRDVQETQYF
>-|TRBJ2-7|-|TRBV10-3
TGTGCCATCGCTTCGTTGGACGGACGATCCTACGAGCAGTACTTC
CAIASLDGRSYEQYF
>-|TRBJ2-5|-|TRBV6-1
TGTGCCAGCAGTACGGGGACTCGCGGGACCGAGACCCAGTACTTC
CASSTGTRGTETQYF
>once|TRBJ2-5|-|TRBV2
TGTGCCAGCAGATCTCCTACCGGGAACCAAGAGACCCAGTACTTC
CASRSPTGNQETQYF
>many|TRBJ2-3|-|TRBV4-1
TGCGCCAGCAGCCAAGTCCATATACGTACTAGCACAGATACGCAGTATTTT
CASSQVHIRTSTDTQYF
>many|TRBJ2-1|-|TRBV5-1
TGCGCCAGCAAAAACAGGGGAGGGAATGAGCAGTTCTTC
CASKNRGGNEQFF
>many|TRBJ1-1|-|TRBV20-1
TGCAGTGCTTGGGACACGTCAAACACTGAAGCTTTCTTT
CSAWDTSNTEAFF
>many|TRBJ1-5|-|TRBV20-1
TGCAGTGCTAGAAAGGGAAGTTTGGGCAATCAGCCCCAGCATTTT
CSARKGSLGNQPQHF
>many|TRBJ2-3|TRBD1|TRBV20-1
TGCAGTGCCTTATCAGGGGGTTCGGAAGATACGCAGTATTTT
CSALSGGSEDTQYF
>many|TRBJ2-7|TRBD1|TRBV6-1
TGTGCCAGCAAATTCCGGGACAGGGGGGTTTACGAGCAGTACTTC
CASKFRDRGVYEQYF
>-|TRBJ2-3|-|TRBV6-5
TGTGCCAGCAGTTCGGCGAGGGGGGCGGAAACAGATACGCAGTATTTT
CASSSARGAETDTQYF
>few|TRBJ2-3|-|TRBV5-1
TGCGCCAGCAGCGGTGCACCTGGGGCAGATACGCAGTATTTT
CASSGAPGADTQYF
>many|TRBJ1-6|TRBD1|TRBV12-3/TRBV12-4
TGTGCCAGCAGTCGACAGGGGGGCTATTCACCCCTCCACTTT
CASSRQGGYSPLHF
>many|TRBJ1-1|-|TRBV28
TGTGCCAGCACCTCCCTGACTGAAGCTTTCTTT
CASTSLTEAFF
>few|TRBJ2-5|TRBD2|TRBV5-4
TGTGCCAGCAGCTTGGATCCGGGGGGGCGAGCCCCAGAGACCCAGTACTTC
CASSLDPGGRAPETQYF
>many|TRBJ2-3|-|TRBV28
TGTGCCAGCGGGGATTTGACCCTGGCGAAGACAGATACGCAGTATTTT
CASGDLTLAKTDTQYF
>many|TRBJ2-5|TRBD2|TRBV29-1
TGCAGCGTTGTAGGGACTAGCGGCCAAGAGACCCAGTACTTC
CSVVGTSGQETQYF
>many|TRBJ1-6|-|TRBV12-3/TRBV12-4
TGTGCCAGCAGTTTGGTAGATTATAATTCACCCCTCCACTTT
CASSLVDYNSPLHF
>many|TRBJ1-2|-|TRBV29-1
TGCAGCGTTGACAGGGCGGACTATGGCTACACCTTC
CSVDRADYGYTF
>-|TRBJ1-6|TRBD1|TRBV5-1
TGCGCCAGCAGCTACTCTTGGGACAGCGATAATTCACCCCTCCACTTT
CASSYSWDSDNSPLHF
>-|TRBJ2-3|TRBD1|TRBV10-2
TGCGCCAGCAGTGACGAGGACAGGCGGAAGGGAGATACGCAGTATTTT
CASSDEDRRKGDTQYF
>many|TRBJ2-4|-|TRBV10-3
TGTGCCATCAGTGAGACGGATCGGAGCATTCAGTACTTC
CAISETDRSIQYF
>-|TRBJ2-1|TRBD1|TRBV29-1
TGCAGCGTAGACCGGGACAGGACGTACAATGAGCAGTTCTTC
CSVDRDRTYNEQFF
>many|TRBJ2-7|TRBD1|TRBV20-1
TGCAGTGCGCACAGGGGTGGCCTCGAGCAGTACTTC
CSAHRGGLEQYF
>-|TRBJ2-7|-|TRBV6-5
TGTGCCAGCAGTTACACCCCGGGGCCAAATATATACGAGCAGTACTTC
CASSYTPGPNIYEQYF
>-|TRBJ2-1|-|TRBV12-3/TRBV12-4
TGTGCCAGCAGTCCCGGCATTAATGAGCAGTTCTTC
CASSPGINEQFF
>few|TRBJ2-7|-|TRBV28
TGTGCCAGCAGTGAGGGGGGGGGCGCAGAGCAGTACTTC
CASSEGGGAEQYF
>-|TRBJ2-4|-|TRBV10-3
TGTGCCATCAATGACAGGACGGGGAGCATTCAGTACTTC
CAINDRTGSIQYF
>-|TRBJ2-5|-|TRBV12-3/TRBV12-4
TGTGCCAGCAGTCGGGACCTAAAACAAGAGACCCAGTACTTC
CASSRDLKQETQYF
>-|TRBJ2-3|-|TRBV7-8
TGTGCCAGCAGCCTATCACACCCAGATACGCAGTATTTT
CASSLSHPDTQYF
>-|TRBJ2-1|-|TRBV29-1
TGCAGCGTTGAAGACAGGCTGCCCCTCGGGTCCTACAATGAGCAGTTCTTC
CSVEDRLPLGSYNEQFF
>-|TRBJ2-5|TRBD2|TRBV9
TGTGCCAGCAGCGTACAGTCTAGCGGGGCTAAGGGGGAGACCCAGTACTTC
CASSVQSSGAKGETQYF
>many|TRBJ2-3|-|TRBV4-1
TGCGCCAGCAGCCCCTTCCTAGCGAGGGATACGCAGTATTTT
CASSPFLARDTQYF
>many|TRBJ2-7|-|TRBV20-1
TGCAGTGCTAGGGGGGCCATGAGGGGGGCAGGCTCCTACGAGCAGTACTTC
CSARGAMRGAGSYEQYF
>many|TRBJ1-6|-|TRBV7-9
TGTGCCAGCAGCTTAGAGGGCGGTAGCGGTTCACCCCTCCACTTT
CASSLEGGSGSPLHF
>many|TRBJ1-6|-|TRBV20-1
TGCAGTGCTAGACCGCTGGCCCTCCACTTT
CSARPLALHF
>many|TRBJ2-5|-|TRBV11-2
TGTGCCAGCAGCTTAGGCAGCTTAAGAGAGACCCAGTACTTC
CASSLGSLRETQYF
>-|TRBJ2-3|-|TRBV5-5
TGTGCCAGCAGCTTGCGGCCGGGGGGCCTCGGGGATACGCAGTATTTT
CASSLRPGGLGDTQYF
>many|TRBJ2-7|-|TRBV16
TGTGCCAGCAGCCGAGGCAAAATCTACGAGCAGTACTTC
CASSRGKIYEQYF
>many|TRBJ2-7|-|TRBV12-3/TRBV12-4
TGTGCCAGCAGTTTCGGCGGGGCCCGCTACGAGCAGTACTTC
CASSFGGARYEQYF
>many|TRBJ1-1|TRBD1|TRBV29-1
TGCAGCATCAACTCCGGGACAGTGAACACTGAAGCTTTCTTT
CSINSGTVNTEAFF
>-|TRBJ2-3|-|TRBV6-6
TGTGCTAGCGGCCAGGGGAGCACAGATACGCAGTATTTT
CASGQGSTDTQYF